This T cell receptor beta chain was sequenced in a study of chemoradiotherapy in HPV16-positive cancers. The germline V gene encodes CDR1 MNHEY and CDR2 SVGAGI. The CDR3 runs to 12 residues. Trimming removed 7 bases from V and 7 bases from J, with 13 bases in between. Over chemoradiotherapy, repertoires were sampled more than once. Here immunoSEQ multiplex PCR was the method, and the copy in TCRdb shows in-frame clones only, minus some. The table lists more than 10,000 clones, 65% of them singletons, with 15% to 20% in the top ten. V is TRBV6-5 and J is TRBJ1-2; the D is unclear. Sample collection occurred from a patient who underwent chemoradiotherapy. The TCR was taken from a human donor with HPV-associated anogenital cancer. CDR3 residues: CASITTTGGYTF. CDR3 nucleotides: TGTGCCAGCATTACCACGACGGGTGGCTACACCTTC.